This T cell receptor (beta chain) was observed in a study of CD8+CD57+ T cells in acquired aplastic anemia. Study details: Sorted cells (CD4+ and CD8+) yielded DNA amounts that averaged approximately 3 ug. General study points: Overlapping CD8+ CDR3 repertoires of patients and controls contained around 30 shared sequences.

Genomic DNA served as template for TCR beta VDJ and CDR3 profiling. Each CDR3 protein is one row after TCRdb ran MiXCR on the reads. Of 260,000 or so distinct CDR3 sequences listed, roughly 82% are singletons. Germline lookup yields CDR1 KGHDR and CDR2 SFDVKD. The CDR3 contains 13 residues. Patients chosen for sequencing had CD8+CD57+ cells that had expanded, as shown by flow cytometry. Patients had not yet gotten any therapy when their blood was taken for sampling. This clonotype was detected ten times or more. No antigen is known for it. One junction end does not reproduce the germline sequence, and a read error may be involved.

The specimen sequenced was sorted CD4+, CD8+, or CD8+CD57+ T cells (not recorded which) from PBMCs. This chain links TRBV24-1 with TRBJ2-7; a weak D match, TRBD1 (6 bases). The clonotype comes from a human donor with aplastic anemia. The CDR3 DNA reads as TGTGCCACCTTGGCAGGGGACACCGGGGAGCTGTACTTC. It yields the protein CATLAGDTGELYF.